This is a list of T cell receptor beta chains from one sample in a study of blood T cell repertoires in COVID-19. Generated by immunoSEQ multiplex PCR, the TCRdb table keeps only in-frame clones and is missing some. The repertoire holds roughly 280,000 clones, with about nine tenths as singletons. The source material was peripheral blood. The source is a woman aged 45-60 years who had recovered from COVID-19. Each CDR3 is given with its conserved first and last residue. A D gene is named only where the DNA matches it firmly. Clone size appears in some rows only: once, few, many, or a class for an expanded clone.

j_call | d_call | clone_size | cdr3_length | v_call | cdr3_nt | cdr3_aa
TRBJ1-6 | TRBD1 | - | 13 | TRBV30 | TGTGCCTGGACCTCGACAGGGGGCGCACCCCTCCACTTT | CAWTSTGGAPLHF
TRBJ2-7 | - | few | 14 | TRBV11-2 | TGTGCCAGCAGCGGTGGACTGGTTGGCTACGAGCAGTACTTC | CASSGGLVGYEQYF
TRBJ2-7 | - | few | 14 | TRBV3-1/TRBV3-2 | TGTGCCAGCAGCCAAGTCATGGGGAGCGACGAGCAGTACTTC | CASSQVMGSDEQYF
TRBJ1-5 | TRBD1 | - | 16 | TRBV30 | TGTGCCTGGAGTGTTGGGGACAGGGATAGCAATCAGCCCCAGCATTTT | CAWSVGDRDSNQPQHF
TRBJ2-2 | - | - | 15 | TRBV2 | TGTGCCAGCAAAATCGGGACACGGAACACCGGGGAGCTGTTTTTT | CASKIGTRNTGELFF
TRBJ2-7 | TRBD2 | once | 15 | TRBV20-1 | TGCAGTGCTAGTGTCGGACTAGCTCTTGCCTACGAGCAGTACTTC | CSASVGLALAYEQYF
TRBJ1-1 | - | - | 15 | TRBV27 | TGTGCCAGCAGTTTACCTGGACAGAAGAACACTGAAGCTTTCTTT | CASSLPGQKNTEAFF
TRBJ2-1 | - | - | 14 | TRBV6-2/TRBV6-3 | TGTGCCAGCAGTTCGAGGTCAGGGCTCAATGAGCAGTTCTTC | CASSSRSGLNEQFF
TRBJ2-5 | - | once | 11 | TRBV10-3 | TGTGCCATCAGTGACCAGGAGACCCAGTACTTC | CAISDQETQYF
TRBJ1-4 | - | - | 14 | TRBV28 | TGTGCCAGCAGTTTAGCAACCCCAGGGAGGAAACTGTTTTTT | CASSLATPGRKLFF
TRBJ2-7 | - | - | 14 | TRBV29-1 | TGCAGCGTTGCCGGGGGGCAAAGCCCCTACGAGCAGTACTTC | CSVAGGQSPYEQYF
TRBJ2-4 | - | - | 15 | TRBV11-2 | TGTGCCAGCAGCTTAATTCGGGAAGCCAAAAACATTCAGTACTTC | CASSLIREAKNIQYF
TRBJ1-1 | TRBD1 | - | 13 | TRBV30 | TGTGCCTGGAGGACCGGGACAGGGGGTGAAGCTTTCTTT | CAWRTGTGGEAFF
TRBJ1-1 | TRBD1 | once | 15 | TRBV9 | TGTGCCAGCAGCGCAGAGACAGGGGTGAACACTGAAGCTTTCTTT | CASSAETGVNTEAFF
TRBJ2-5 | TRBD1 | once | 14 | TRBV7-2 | TGTGCCAGCAGCAGGGGGACAGGGGTGGAGACCCAGTACTTC | CASSRGTGVETQYF
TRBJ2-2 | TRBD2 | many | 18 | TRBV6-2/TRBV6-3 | TGTGCCAGCAGTCTCGCCAGGCGGCGGGAGGTGGGAACCGGGGAGCTGTTTTTT | CASSLARRREVGTGELFF
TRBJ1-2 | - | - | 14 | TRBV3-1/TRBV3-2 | TGTGCCAGCAGCCAGGCGACACGAAACTATGGCTACACCTTC | CASSQATRNYGYTF
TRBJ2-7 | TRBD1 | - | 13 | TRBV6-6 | TGTGCCAGCAGTTACTGGACAGGGAACGAGCAGTACTTC | CASSYWTGNEQYF
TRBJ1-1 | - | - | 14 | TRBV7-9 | TGTGCCAGCAGCCCCGACAGGAAAAACACTGAAGCTTTCTTT | CASSPDRKNTEAFF
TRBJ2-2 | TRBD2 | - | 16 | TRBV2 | TGTGCCAGCATCCCGACTCCGGGGGGGAACACCGGGGAGCTGTTTTTT | CASIPTPGGNTGELFF
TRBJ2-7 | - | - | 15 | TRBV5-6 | - | CASSLVGGGAPLAYF
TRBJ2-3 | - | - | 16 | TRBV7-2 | TGTGCCAGCAGCTTAGAGACGACAGCTAGCACAGATACGCAGTATTTT | CASSLETTASTDTQYF